This record covers a single T cell receptor (beta chain). Its matching antigen is unknown. These data originate in a study of shared clonotypes between healthy human individuals. Study-wide background: Researchers assigned three CD4 naive, three CD4 memory, two CD8 naive and one CD8 memory plate to each donor. Findings and limits, study-wide: Clonotypes shared by all four sorted-subset donors had higher generation probabilities than non-shared clonotypes.

Sequencing used immunoSEQ multiplex PCR; TCRdb keeps in-frame clones, though not all of them. This table holds a few million clones, 85% to 95% found once. The germline CDR1 and CDR2 sequences are SGDLS and YYNGEE. The CDR3 contains 17 residues. V trimming: 4 bases; J trimming: 7 bases; junction bases outside the gene matches: 7. The sequence was collected from a man in his late teens or twenties in good health. Some clones in this sample may be carry-over from other donors' samples. V is TRBV9 and J is TRBJ2-2, with 16 positions matching TRBD2. The sample was naive CD4+ T cells from PBMCs. As for subset: CD45RA+ positively selected. CDR3 in DNA: TGTGCCAGCAGCCTGGGGACTAGCGGGAGGGCCGTCGGGGAGCTGTTTTTT. It encodes CASSLGTSGRAVGELFF.